The 9 T cell receptor beta chains listed next were all sequenced from one sample in a study of blood T cell repertoires in COVID-19. Sequenced by immunoSEQ multiplex PCR; TCRdb stores in-frame clones only, minus some. The sample lists over 60,000 clones; approximately 88% were seen once. The sequencing sample was made of peripheral blood. These receptors were taken from a human donor in a cohort sampled during active COVID-19.

This sequence joins TRBV4-1 and TRBJ2-7, with D possibly matching TRBD2 (5 bases). Between the trimmed V and J ends, which lost 1 base and 2 bases, there was a span of 12 bases. From germline, CDR1 is MGHRA and CDR2 YSYEKL. The CDR3 is 15 residues long. CDR3 loop: CASSQGPTGTYEQYF. The CDR3 nucleotides read TGCGCCAGCAGCCAAGGCCCTACGGGGACCTACGAGCAGTACTTC.

The chain uses TRBV9 and TRBJ1-1, with a tentative D call TRBD1 (5 bases). The ends were cut back, 3 bases at V and 2 bases at J, with 14 bases in the middle. Germline loops: CDR1 SGDLS, CDR2 YYNGEE. CDR3 length: 15 amino acids. The CDR3 reads CASSARPTENTEAFF. The CDR3 nucleotides are TGTGCCAGCAGCGCCCGTCCGACAGAAAACACTGAAGCTTTCTTT.

The V gene is TRBV6-5, the J gene TRBJ1-1; maybe TRBD1 (5 bases). Between the trimmed V and J ends, which lost 0 bases and 1 base, there was a span of 12 bases. CDR1 and CDR2 from the germline V gene are MNHEY and SVGAGI. There are 16 residues in the CDR3. CDR3 in amino acids: CASSYSSRQKNTEAFF. In DNA form, the CDR3 reads TGTGCCAGCAGTTACTCGTCAAGACAGAAGAACACTGAAGCTTTCTTT.

The J gene is TRBJ2-1, the V gene TRBV30; D may be TRBD1 (6 bases). Per germline, CDR1 GTSNPN and CDR2 SVGIG (reference sequence). V was shortened by 0 bases and J by 2 bases, with 23 bases between the two germline ends. The CDR3 spans 19 residues. The CDR3 here is CAWSVTLTPGTKTYNEQFF. For the CDR3, the DNA is TGTGCCTGGAGTGTAACCCTTACACCCGGGACAAAGACCTACAATGAGCAGTTCTTC. The whole variable domain, remainder taken from reference TRBV30 and TRBJ2-1, is SQTIHQWPATLVQPVGSPLSLECTVEGTSNPNLYWYRQAAGRGLQLLFYSVGIGQISSEVPQNLSASRPQDRQFILSSKKLLLSDSGFYLCAWSVTLTPGTKTYNEQFFGPGTRLTVL.

J is TRBJ2-1 and V is TRBV6-4, with D possibly being TRBD2 (7 bases). This CDR3 comprises 15 residues. With 6 bases removed from V and 7 bases from J, the gap between germline ends came to 19 bases. Germline loops: CDR1 MRHNA, CDR2 SNTAGT. The CDR3 loop is CASSLGGHSGNEQFF. The CDR3 bases are TGTGCCAGCAGCCTCGGGGGGCACTCAGGGAATGAGCAGTTCTTC.

Only one count was recorded for this clone. J is TRBJ2-7 and V is TRBV4-1; maybe TRBD2 (7 bases). There are 15 residues in the CDR3. The V end was cut by 5 bases, the J end by 6 bases, with 20 bases between. Germline V lookup: CDR1 MGHRA, CDR2 YSYEKL. CDR3 amino acids: CASSNQRGALPEQYF. DNA of the CDR3: TGCGCCAGCAGCAATCAACGGGGGGCCCTGCCCGAGCAGTACTTC.

The chain carries TRBV27 and TRBJ2-4; 7 nucleotides match TRBD1. The V and J ends lost 7 bases and 5 bases, in that order; junction bases with no gene match: 5. CDR1 is MNHEY and CDR2 is SMNVEV in the germline V gene (reference sequence). The CDR3 runs to 13 residues. This chain's CDR3 is CASNRQGENIQYF. As DNA, the CDR3 is TGTGCCAGCAACCGACAGGGAGAAAACATTCAGTACTTC.

The rearrangement uses TRBV5-4 and TRBJ2-5; 12 bases agree with TRBD2. V shed 3 bases and J 2 bases; nucleotides not matched to a gene: 5. The CDR3 totals 16 residues. CDR1 SGHNT and CDR2 YYREEE come from the germline V gene (reference sequence). In DNA form, the CDR3 reads TGTGCCAGCAGCTCGATGACTAGCGGGGGACAAGAGACCCAGTACTTC. It translates to CASSSMTSGGQETQYF.

V gene TRBV7-8 combines with J gene TRBJ2-7, with TRBD2 matching 8 bases. V dropped 1 base and J dropped 7; count of bases not matched to a gene: 3. The CDR3 extends over 13 amino acids. Germline loops: CDR1 SGHVS, CDR2 FQNEAQ. In DNA form, the CDR3 reads TGTGCCAGCAGCTTAGTATCGGGGGGGGAGCAGTACTTC. It codes for CASSLVSGGEQYF. Supplemented by reference TRBV7-8 and TRBJ2-7, the full variable domain reads GAGVSQSPRYKVAKRGQDVALRCDPISGHVSLFWYQQALGQGPEFLTYFQNEAQLDKSGLPSDRFFAERPEGSVSTLKIQRTQQEDSAVYLCASSLVSGGEQYFGPGTRLTVT.